These 28 T cell receptor beta chains share one sample of origin, sequenced in a study of vaccination effects on CD4 cells after COVID-19. In the ViraFEST assay, antigen-specific CD4+ clonotypes were identified by expansion after peptide-pool stimulation. Investigators separated out CD4+ T cells once around 11 days of culture had passed. Confirmation by PCR established that the person had SARS-CoV-2 infection between March and December 2020. Their antigens are not known. Using immunoSEQ multiplex PCR, the repertoire was profiled, and TCRdb retains in-frame clones only, with some absent. The sample records tens of thousands of clones, around 73% being singletons. The starting material was CD4+ T cells from PBMCs cultured with HCoV-NL63 spike peptides, obtained before COVID-19 vaccination. The receptors originated from a human donor who had a prior SARS-CoV-2 infection.

This clone was recorded once. CDR3 residues: CASSPGGSGGPYNEQFF. CDR3 DNA: TGTGCCAGCAGCCCCGGGGGGAGCGGGGGACCCTACAATGAGCAGTTCTTC. This sequence joins TRBV7-3 and TRBJ2-1, with TRBD2 identical over 8 bases. Trimming at V came to 5 bases and at J to 2 bases, leaving 11 bases not matched to a gene. Per germline, CDR1 SGHTA and CDR2 FQGTGA. The CDR3 extends over 17 amino acids.

The sample holds a few counts of this clone. This chain uses TRBV10-3 with TRBJ1-3; D not certain. The V end lost 4 bases, the J end lost 3 bases, and 4 bases lay between the germline ends. The germline gives CDR1 ENHRY, CDR2 SYGVKD. The CDR3 sequence is 12 residues long. CDR3 region: CAISGLGNTIYF. CDR3 bases: TGTGCCATCAGTGGGCTTGGAAACACCATATATTTT.

J is TRBJ2-3 and V is TRBV6-2 or TRBV6-3; D might be TRBD2 (6 bases). The CDR3 has 18 residues. Germline loops: CDR1 MNHEY, CDR2 SVGEGT. V was clipped by 0 bases and J by 0 bases, with 16 bases between them. CDR3 in DNA: TGTGCCAGCAGTTACTCAGCGTACCGGGACTTCAGCACAGATACGCAGTATTTT. Amino acid sequence: CASSYSAYRDFSTDTQYF.

The rearrangement uses TRBV5-1 and TRBJ2-7; 9 bases are a match to TRBD1. Germline V gene data show CDR1 as SGHRS and CDR2 as YFSETQ. The V and J ends lost 0 bases and 9 bases, in that order; junction bases with no gene match: 10. This CDR3 region has 15 residues. The CDR3 is CASSLEQGAVKRQYF. The CDR3 bases are TGCGCCAGCAGCTTGGAACAGGGGGCGGTAAAGCGGCAGTACTTC. The entire variable domain, with the rest obtained from reference TRBV5-1 and TRBJ2-7, is as follows: KAGVTQTPRYLIKTRGQQVTLSCSPISGHRSVSWYQQTPGQGLQFLFEYFSETQRNKGNFPGRFSGRQFSNSRSEMNVSTLELGDSALYLCASSLEQGAVKRQYFGPGTRLTVT.

The chain carries TRBV5-1 and TRBJ2-3; D is possibly TRBD2 (6 bases). CDR3 size: 15 residues. The V gene lost 5 bases and the J gene lost 6 bases, with 19 bases spanning the gap. Germline assignment: CDR1 SGHRS and CDR2 YFSETQ. CDR3 coding DNA: TGCGCCAGCAGTCTGACTAGTGGCTCTATTGATACGCAGTATTTT. Its protein is CASSLTSGSIDTQYF.

The genes are TRBV6-5 and TRBJ1-1; no definite D call. V was trimmed by 4 bases and J by 3 bases, leaving 9 bases between them. The length of the CDR3 is 13 residues. CDR1 and CDR2 (germline): MNHEY, SVGAGI. The chain's CDR3 is CASSWNRDTEAFF. As DNA, the CDR3 is TGTGCCAGCAGTTGGAATCGGGACACTGAAGCTTTCTTT.

This clone is termed large. V gene TRBV7-8 combines with J gene TRBJ2-2; D unclear. This CDR3 is built from 12 residues. V was clipped by 5 bases and J by 5 bases, with 6 bases between them. Germline CDR1 is SGHVS and CDR2 is FQNEAQ. CDR3 sequence: CASSQETGELFF. In DNA, the CDR3 is TGTGCCAGCAGCCAAGAAACCGGGGAGCTGTTTTTT.

The chain uses TRBV6-5 and TRBJ2-5, with a tentative D call TRBD2 (6 bases). The CDR3 has 15 amino acids. CDR1 MNHEY and CDR2 SVGAGI come from the germline V gene. V was shortened by 7 bases and J by 5 bases, with 20 bases between the two germline ends. CDR3 nucleotides: TGTGCCAGCACGGGACTTAGGGGCTATGGGGAGACCCAGTACTTC. Translation gives CASTGLRGYGETQYF.

Worth noting for this clone: This same CDR3 is encoded by further DNA sequences in the sample. The CDR3 region has the DNA TGTGCCAGCTCACCAGGCACCGGGGAGCTGTTTTTT. This sequence encodes CASSPGTGELFF. The rearrangement uses TRBV18 and TRBJ2-2; D gene unclear. V was clipped by 2 bases and J by 4 bases, with 2 bases between them. Germline V gene lookup returns CDR1 KGHSH and CDR2 LQKENI. The CDR3 spans 12 residues.

The rearrangement links TRBV28 to TRBJ1-2, with a weak D call TRBD1 (6 bases). Per germline, CDR1 MDHEN and CDR2 SYDVKM. The length of the CDR3 is 14 residues. V was trimmed by 6 bases and J by 5 bases, leaving 16 bases between them. CDR3 in amino acids: CASSNRGRYYGYTF. The CDR3 nucleotides are TGTGCCAGCAGCAATAGGGGGAGGTATTATGGCTACACCTTC.

The chain combines TRBV27 with TRBJ1-4, with D uncertain. CDR3 length: 16 residues. V was pared by 0 bases and J by 0 bases, with 8 bases between. Germline values: CDR1 MNHEY, CDR2 SMNVEV (reference sequence). CDR3 residues: CASSLSPTATNEKLFF. DNA of the CDR3: TGTGCCAGCAGTTTATCACCGACGGCAACTAATGAAAAACTGTTTTTT.

This clone has only one observation. This rearrangement joins TRBV19 to TRBJ2-3, with TRBD2 as a possible D gene (6 bases). V dropped 4 bases and J dropped 2 bases, with 13 bases sitting between them. Per the germline V gene, CDR1 is LNHDA and CDR2 is SQIVND (reference sequence). The CDR3 runs 15 residues. The CDR3 region is CASSKGLAVTDTQYF. The CDR3 coding sequence is TGTGCCAGTAGTAAGGGACTGGCGGTCACAGATACGCAGTATTTT.

The chain joins TRBV28 to TRBJ2-4; 9 positions agree with TRBD1. V shed 3 bases and J 1 base; nucleotides not matched to a gene: 7. This CDR3 contains 17 residues. In germline, CDR1 is MDHEN, CDR2 SYDVKM. CDR3 coding DNA: TGTGCCAGCAGTTTCCAGGACAGGGGCGCCGCCAAAAACATTCAGTACTTC. The encoded protein is CASSFQDRGAAKNIQYF.

The J gene is TRBJ2-2, the V gene TRBV2; TRBD2 is a possible D gene (7 bases). Germline V CDR1 and CDR2: SNHLY, FYNNEI. The CDR3 sequence is 16 residues long. The V gene lost 5 bases and the J gene lost 5 bases, with 18 bases spanning the gap. CDR3 sequence reads: CASSLRGVRGTGELFF. The CDR3, as DNA: TGTGCCAGCAGTCTACGGGGGGTCAGGGGAACCGGGGAGCTGTTTTTT.

V and J are TRBV30 and TRBJ2-1; no reliable D call. V lost 3 bases and J lost 0, with 9 bases in between. The V gene's germline CDR1 is GTSNPN and CDR2 SVGIG (reference sequence). The CDR3 is 14 amino acids. CDR3: CAWSPPVSYNEQFF. CDR3 sequence (DNA): TGTGCCTGGAGCCCCCCAGTCTCCTACAATGAGCAGTTCTTC.

The V gene is TRBV5-6, the J gene TRBJ1-2; 8 positions match TRBD1. The V gene's germline CDR1 is SGHDT and CDR2 YYEEEE. V was clipped by 0 bases and J by 6 bases; unmatched bases: 7. The CDR3 contains 15 residues. CDR3 bases: TGTGCCAGCAGCTTGGGCCCACCACAGGGGGATGGCTACACCTTC. This sequence encodes CASSLGPPQGDGYTF.

CDR3 DNA sequence: TGTGCCAGCCGTAGCGGGGGGGCGTCCAATGAGCAGTTCTTC. Translated, it gives CASRSGGASNEQFF. The V gene is TRBV7-3, the J gene TRBJ2-1, with TRBD2 identical over 11 bases. This CDR3 spans 14 amino acids. Germline trimming cut 8 bases from V and 6 bases from J; bases unmatched to any gene: 6. Germline CDR1 SGHTA, CDR2 FQGTGA.

The V and J genes are TRBV5-8 and TRBJ1-4; D is unresolved. The germline V and J ends were trimmed by 2 bases and 7 bases, with 12 bases remaining between them. CDR3 length: 14 residues. Germline CDR1 is SGHTS and CDR2 is YDEGEE. The CDR3 DNA follows: TGTGCCAGCAGCTTAATCGGGCCATTTGAAAAACTGTTTTTT. Translation: CASSLIGPFEKLFF.

This clone has only one observation. The V gene is TRBV6-6, the J gene TRBJ2-3, with D unclear. Trimming shortened V by 7 bases and J by 1 base, and 9 bases separated the two germline ends. Germline V CDR1 and CDR2: MNHNY, SVGAGI (reference sequence). The CDR3 is made up of 13 amino acids. This chain's CDR3 is CASIASGTDTQYF. The DNA for the CDR3 is TGTGCCAGCATCGCTTCCGGCACAGATACGCAGTATTTT.

J is TRBJ2-2 and V is TRBV20-1, with D perhaps matching TRBD1 (5 bases). CDR1 and CDR2 (germline): DFQATT, SNEGSKA (reference sequence). CDR3 length: 14 residues. With 3 bases removed from V and 1 base from J, the gap between germline ends came to 9 bases. The CDR3: CSASSTENTGELFF. DNA for the CDR3: TGCAGTGCTAGTTCGACAGAGAACACCGGGGAGCTGTTTTTT.

J is TRBJ1-4 and V is TRBV5-1; 7 positions match TRBD1. There are 15 residues in the CDR3. In germline, CDR1 is SGHRS, CDR2 YFSETQ. V was pared by 4 bases and J by 8 bases, with 11 bases of the junction left unmatched. CDR3 nucleotides: TGCGCCAGCAGCACCGGGACAGCCGTGGGGGAAAAACTGTTTTTT. This gives the protein CASSTGTAVGEKLFF. Looking up the rest from reference TRBV5-1 and TRBJ1-4 gives the full variable domain: KAGVTQTPRYLIKTRGQQVTLSCSPISGHRSVSWYQQTPGQGLQFLFEYFSETQRNKGNFPGRFSGRQFSNSRSEMNVSTLELGDSALYLCASSTGTAVGEKLFFGSGTQLSVL.

This chain uses TRBV11-2 with TRBJ2-2, with D unclear. Germline CDR1 SGHAT, CDR2 FQNNGV. The CDR3 has 14 amino acids. Trimming pared 5 bases from V and 1 base from J, leaving 8 bases between. The CDR3 coding sequence is TGTGCCAGCAGCCTAGGGATGAACACCGGGGAGCTGTTTTTT. Translated, it gives CASSLGMNTGELFF.

This chain uses TRBV5-1 with TRBJ2-7; TRBD2 agrees at 7 bases. This CDR3 region has 13 residues. V trimming: 1 base; J trimming: 4 bases; junction bases outside the gene matches: 2. From germline, CDR1 is SGHRS and CDR2 YFSETQ. The DNA of the CDR3 is TGCGCCAGCAGCTTGTTTAGCGGGTACGAGCAGTACTTC. Amino acids: CASSLFSGYEQYF.

This clone was counted a few times. The chain couples TRBV7-9 to TRBJ2-7; a possible D gene is TRBD2 (6 bases). Per the germline V gene, CDR1 is SEHNR and CDR2 is FQNEAQ (reference sequence). Trimming cost V 3 bases and J 1 base, with 10 bases left between them. This CDR3 is built from 14 residues. The CDR3 DNA reads as TGTGCCAGCAGCTTCTCTAGCGATTCCTACGAGCAGTACTTC. It translates to CASSFSSDSYEQYF.

This chain uses TRBV19 with TRBJ2-3; tentatively, D is TRBD2 (5 bases). Germline loops: CDR1 LNHDA, CDR2 SQIVND (reference sequence). V was clipped by 6 bases and J by 0 bases, with 10 bases between them. There are 14 residues in the CDR3. CDR3 DNA: TGTGCCAGTAGAAGGAGAGGGAGCACAGATACGCAGTATTTT. It is translated as CASRRRGSTDTQYF.

As DNA, the CDR3 is TGTGCCAGCAGTTACGCACGACCCACAGATACGCAGTATTTT. Its protein is CASSYARPTDTQYF. The J gene is TRBJ2-3, the V gene TRBV6-5; no clear D gene. Deletions cut 2 bases from V and 2 bases from J, with 8 bases between. This CDR3 is built from 14 residues. Germline loops: CDR1 MNHEY, CDR2 SVGAGI.

The genes are TRBV10-3 and TRBJ2-7; 7 bases line up with TRBD1. This CDR3 has 14 residues. J was trimmed by 3 bases and V by 7 bases; bases with no gene match: 9. Germline V CDR1 and CDR2: ENHRY, SYGVKD. CDR3 sequence: CAIMRNTGDYEQYF. CDR3 DNA sequence: TGTGCCATCATGAGGAACACAGGGGACTACGAGCAGTACTTC.

In its sample, this clone was seen once. The gene calls are TRBV5-1 and TRBJ2-7; weak D call: TRBD1 (6 bases). Trimming took off 2 bases at V and 5 bases at J, with 14 bases between the two ends. This CDR3 comprises 14 residues. CDR1 is SGHRS, CDR2 YFSETQ, per germline. CDR3 protein: CASSLRQDTHEQYF. CDR3 DNA sequence: TGCGCCAGCAGCTTACGACAGGACACCCACGAGCAGTACTTC.